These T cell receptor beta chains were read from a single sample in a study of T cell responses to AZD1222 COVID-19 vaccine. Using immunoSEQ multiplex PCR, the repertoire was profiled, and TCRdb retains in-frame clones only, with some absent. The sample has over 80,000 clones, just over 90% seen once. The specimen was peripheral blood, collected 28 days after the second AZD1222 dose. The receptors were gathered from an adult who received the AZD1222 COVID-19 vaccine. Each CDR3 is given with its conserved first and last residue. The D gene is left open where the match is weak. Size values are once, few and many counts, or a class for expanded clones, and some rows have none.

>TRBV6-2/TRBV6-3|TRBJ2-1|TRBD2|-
TGTGCCAGCAGTTCGAATCTAGCGGGGGCCTACAATGAGCAGTTCTTC
CASSSNLAGAYNEQFF
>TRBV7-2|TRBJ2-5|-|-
TGTGCCAGCAGCTCCCCCCCGGTCGAGACCCAGTACTTC
CASSSPPVETQYF
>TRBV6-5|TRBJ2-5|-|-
TGTGCCAGCAGGGGGTACAGGGTGGAGACCCAGTACTTC
CASRGYRVETQYF
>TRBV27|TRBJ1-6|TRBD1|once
TGTGCCAGCAGTCACGGTACAGGGGTGGATTCACCCCTCCACTTT
CASSHGTGVDSPLHF
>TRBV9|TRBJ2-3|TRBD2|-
TGTGCCAGCAGCGTAGGTGCGGGAGCCCCCACAGATACGCAGTATTTT
CASSVGAGAPTDTQYF
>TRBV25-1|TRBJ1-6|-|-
TGTGCCAGCTCCGGGACGTCCATGAGCTCCTATAATTCACCCCTCCACTTT
CASSGTSMSSYNSPLHF
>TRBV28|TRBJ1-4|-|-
-
CASSSGQYFGAGEKLFF
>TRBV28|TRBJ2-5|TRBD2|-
TGTGCCAGCAGGCAGGCTAGCGGGAGTGCGGGTGAGACCCAGTACTTC
CASRQASGSAGETQYF
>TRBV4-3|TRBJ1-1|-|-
TGCGCCAGCAGCCAAGCCTCCGGATCTGGCACTGAAGCTTTCTTT
CASSQASGSGTEAFF
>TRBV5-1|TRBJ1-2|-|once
TGCGCCAGCAGCTTGGTATTAGGTGCTCCGGGCTATGGCTACACCTTC
CASSLVLGAPGYGYTF
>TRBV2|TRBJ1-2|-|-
TGTGCCAGCAGTGAGGGGCAGCTCTTCAACTATGGCTACACCTTC
CASSEGQLFNYGYTF
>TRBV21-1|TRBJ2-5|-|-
TGTGCCAGCAGCACGGTGGGACGGTTGGGTGAGACCCAGTACTTC
CASSTVGRLGETQYF
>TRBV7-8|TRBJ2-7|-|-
TGTGCCAGCAGCACACTCCCGAGAGGTTCCCACGAGCAGTACTTC
CASSTLPRGSHEQYF
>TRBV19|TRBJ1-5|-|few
TGTGCCAGTAGTCCCTGGGAACGGGTTAATCAGCCCCAGCATTTT
CASSPWERVNQPQHF
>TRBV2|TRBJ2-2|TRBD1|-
TGTGCCAGCAGACGAGGGACAGGGAGGGCCGGGGAGCTGTTTTTT
CASRRGTGRAGELFF
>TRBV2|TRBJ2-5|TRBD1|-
TGTGCCAGCAGTTCCGGGACAGGGAAAGAGACCCAGTACTTC
CASSSGTGKETQYF
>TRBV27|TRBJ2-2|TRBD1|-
TGTGCCAGCACCCCGGGACAGGGTACCGGGGAGCTGTTTTTT
CASTPGQGTGELFF
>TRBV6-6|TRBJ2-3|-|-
TGTGCCAGCAGTTACTTTTCACCTCCGGACACAGATACGCAGTATTTT
CASSYFSPPDTDTQYF
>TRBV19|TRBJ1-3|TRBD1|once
TGTGCCAGCGGGGCAGGGGGCTCTGGAAACACCATATATTTT
CASGAGGSGNTIYF
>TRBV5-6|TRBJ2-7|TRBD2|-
TGTGCCAGCAGCTTGTTTAGCGGGGCTACCTACGAGCAGTACTTC
CASSLFSGATYEQYF
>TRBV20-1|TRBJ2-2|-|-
TGCAGTGCTAGTGACGACCGCATAAACACCGGGGAGCTGTTTTTT
CSASDDRINTGELFF
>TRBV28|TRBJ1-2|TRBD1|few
TGTGCCAGCAGTTCGAATCCAACCACAGGGGCGGGTGGCTACACCTTC
CASSSNPTTGAGGYTF
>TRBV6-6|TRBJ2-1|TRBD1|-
TGTGCCAGCAGTCCCTGGGGACAGGGCCAGTTCAATGAGCAGTTCTTC
CASSPWGQGQFNEQFF
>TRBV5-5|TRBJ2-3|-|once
TGTGCCAGCAGCTTGGTGGGGAGATCAGATACGCAGTATTTT
CASSLVGRSDTQYF
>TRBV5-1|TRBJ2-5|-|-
TGCGCCAGCAGCTTGGGACTCGCCCAAGAGACCCAGTACTTC
CASSLGLAQETQYF
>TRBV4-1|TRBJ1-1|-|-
TGCGCCAGCAGCCAAGTAGTCAGGCGGACTGAAGCTTTCTTT
CASSQVVRRTEAFF
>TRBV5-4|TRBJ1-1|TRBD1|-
TGTGCCAGCAGCTTGGCTCCCGACAGGGGGCTCACTGAAGCTTTCTTT
CASSLAPDRGLTEAFF
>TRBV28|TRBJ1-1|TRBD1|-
TGTGCCAGCAGAACGGCCAACAGGGGGGCTTTCTTT
CASRTANRGAFF
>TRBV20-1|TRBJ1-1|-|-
TGCAGTGCTAGTCAACTCGCCAGGGCTGTCGCTGAAGCTTTCTTT
CSASQLARAVAEAFF
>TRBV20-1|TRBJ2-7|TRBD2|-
TGCAGTGCCAGTAGGACTAGCGGTTCCTACGAGCAGTACTTC
CSASRTSGSYEQYF
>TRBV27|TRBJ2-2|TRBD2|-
TGTGCCAGCAGTTTCCTAGCGGTTAACACCGGGGAGCTGTTTTTT
CASSFLAVNTGELFF
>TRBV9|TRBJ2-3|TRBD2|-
TGTGCCAGCAGCTCCCAGGCGGGGGCAGATACGCAGTATTTT
CASSSQAGADTQYF
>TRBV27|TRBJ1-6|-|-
TGTGCCAGCAGAGTCGGGACCTATAATTCACCCCTCCACTTT
CASRVGTYNSPLHF
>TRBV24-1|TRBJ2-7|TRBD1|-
TGTGCCACCAGTGACCCGGGACAGGGATCTAACGGCGAGCAGTACTTC
CATSDPGQGSNGEQYF
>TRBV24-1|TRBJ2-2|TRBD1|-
TGTGCCACCAGTGATAGGAGGACAGGCTCGAACACCGGGGAGCTGTTTTTT
CATSDRRTGSNTGELFF
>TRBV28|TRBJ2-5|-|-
TGTGCCAGCAGTTCTCTAAGGGTAGGGACAGAGACCCAGTACTTC
CASSSLRVGTETQYF
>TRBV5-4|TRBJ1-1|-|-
TGTGCCAGCAGCCCCGGACGGGGAAGGGACACTGAAGCTTTCTTT
CASSPGRGRDTEAFF
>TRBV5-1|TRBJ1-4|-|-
TGCGCCAGCAGCGGGACCGGGATGTTTAATGAAAAACTGTTTTTT
CASSGTGMFNEKLFF